One and the same sample provided the 19 T cell receptor beta chains below, sequenced in a study of blood T cell repertoires in COVID-19. Measured with immunoSEQ multiplex PCR; TCRdb has only the in-frame clones, and not every one. The sample consists of about 53,000 clones, roughly 77% of them appearing once. Sequenced sample: peripheral blood. The receptor set was obtained from an older man with active or convalescent COVID-19.

The chain couples TRBV19 to TRBJ2-7; D is possibly TRBD1 (6 bases). Per the germline V gene, CDR1 is LNHDA and CDR2 is SQIVND (reference sequence). Between the trimmed V and J ends, which lost 6 bases and 3 bases, there was a span of 12 bases. The CDR3 consists of 13 residues. CDR3 amino acids: CASSPTGSYEQYF. The CDR3 nucleotides are TGTGCCAGTAGCCCTACAGGGAGCTACGAGCAGTACTTC.

The V call is TRBV28, the J call TRBJ1-1; tentative D call: TRBD1 (5 bases). The V gene's germline CDR1 is MDHEN and CDR2 SYDVKM. This CDR3 is 14 amino acids long. The ends were cut back, 4 bases at V and 6 bases at J, with 15 bases in the middle. CDR3 coding DNA: TGTGCCAGCAGTTCCGGGGGAAGGAAGGCTGAAGCTTTCTTT. As protein: CASSSGGRKAEAFF.

The sample holds a few counts of this clone. The chain employs TRBV27 and TRBJ1-5; tentatively, D is TRBD1 (6 bases). Trimming left V 3 bases short and J 0 bases short, with 9 bases between. The germline gives CDR1 MNHEY, CDR2 SMNVEV (reference sequence). There are 15 residues in the CDR3. Written as DNA, the CDR3 is TGTGCCAGCAGTTTGAAGGGGGTTAGCAATCAGCCCCAGCATTTT. Translation: CASSLKGVSNQPQHF.

The chain employs TRBV14 and TRBJ1-2; 7 nucleotides align to TRBD1. The CDR3 has 15 amino acids. After removal of 0 bases from V and 7 bases from J, the junction contained 8 bases not matched to a gene. Germline lookup yields CDR1 SGHDN and CDR2 FVKESK. DNA of the CDR3: TGTGCCAGCAGCCAAGATAAAGGGGGCGGAATTGGCTACACCTTC. As protein: CASSQDKGGGIGYTF.

The rearrangement joins TRBV27 to TRBJ2-2; the match to TRBD1 covers 8 bases. In germline, CDR1 is MNHEY, CDR2 SMNVEV (reference sequence). CDR3 length: 14 amino acids. The V and J ends lost 5 bases and 8 bases, in that order; junction bases with no gene match: 7. CDR3 in DNA: TGTGCCAGCAGTGTTGGACAGGGTAGTGGGGAGCTGTTTTTT. Translating it yields CASSVGQGSGELFF.

The chain couples TRBV28 to TRBJ1-1; D is undetermined. The V and J ends lost 8 bases and 1 base respectively, with 11 bases between them. The germline V gene encodes CDR1 MDHEN and CDR2 SYDVKM. This CDR3 contains 13 residues. Here the CDR3 reads CASGATRNTEAFF. The CDR3 DNA follows: TGTGCCAGCGGAGCTACCCGGAACACTGAAGCTTTCTTT.

This clone was seen a handful of times. J is TRBJ2-2 and V is TRBV19, with 8 nucleotides matching TRBD1. Germline values: CDR1 LNHDA, CDR2 SQIVND (reference sequence). J gave up 7 bases and V 7 bases, and 8 bases lay outside the gene matches. This CDR3 is 14 amino acids long. CDR3 coding DNA: TGTGCCAGTAATCAGGGGGCCCGAGGCGGGGAGCTGTTTTTT. Its translation: CASNQGARGGELFF.

The rearrangement joins TRBV5-5 to TRBJ2-2, with D possibly being TRBD2 (6 bases). In germline, CDR1 is SGHKS, CDR2 YYEKEE (reference sequence). CDR3 length: 14 residues. Trimming cost V 4 bases and J 4 bases, with 11 bases left between them. CDR3 protein: CASSPGTVTGELFF. Written as DNA, the CDR3 is TGTGCCAGCAGCCCTGGGACTGTCACCGGGGAGCTGTTTTTT. The full variable domain, in which reference TRBV5-5 and TRBJ2-2 provide the parts outside the CDR3, is DAGVTQSPTHLIKTRGQQVTLRCSPISGHKSVSWYQQVLGQGPQFIFQYYEKEERGRGNFPDRFSARQFPNYSSELNVNALLLGDSALYLCASSPGTVTGELFFGEGSRLTVL.

This chain uses TRBV15 with TRBJ2-7, with D maybe TRBD1 (6 bases). Per germline, CDR1 LNHNV and CDR2 YYDKDF (reference sequence). This CDR3 is 15 amino acids long. Trimming removed 2 bases from V and 3 bases from J, with 14 bases in between. CDR3 nucleotide sequence: TGTGCCACCAGCAGATTTAAAGGACAGATCTACGAGCAGTACTTC. Its protein is CATSRFKGQIYEQYF.

This clone was counted a single time. The rearrangement uses TRBV5-6 and TRBJ2-7, with 10 bases aligning to TRBD1. Per germline, CDR1 SGHDT and CDR2 YYEEEE. The CDR3 is 13 residues long. Trimming at V came to 4 bases and at J to 7 bases, leaving 5 bases not matched to a gene. The CDR3 DNA is TGTGCCAGCAGCCTGGGACAGGGGCGGGAGCAGTACTTC. This encodes CASSLGQGREQYF.

The chain has TRBV4-3 and TRBJ2-3; D remains unclear. Germline CDR1 is LGHNA and CDR2 is YSLEER. CDR3 length equals 17 residues. V lost 0 bases and J lost 2, with 15 bases in between. The CDR3 bases are TGCGCCAGCAGCCAAGATGTCGACTCCTCACTCACAGATACGCAGTATTTT. It yields the protein CASSQDVDSSLTDTQYF.

This clone has only a few counts. The chain carries TRBV29-1 and TRBJ2-3; D is unresolved. This CDR3 spans 14 amino acids. V was clipped by 1 base and J by 11 bases, with 19 bases between them. Germline V gene lookup returns CDR1 SQVTM and CDR2 ANQGSEA. CDR3 amino acids: CSVEVTATRVKQYF. The CDR3 DNA follows: TGCAGCGTTGAAGTTACAGCCACCCGAGTGAAGCAGTATTTT.

This rearrangement joins TRBV7-9 to TRBJ2-1; 10 positions match TRBD2. J was trimmed by 4 bases and V by 1 base; bases with no gene match: 13. Germline loops: CDR1 SEHNR, CDR2 FQNEAQ (reference sequence). This CDR3 is 19 amino acids long. CDR3 bases: TGTGCCAGCAGCTTAGTAAGAGGGACTAGCGACAAACTATACAATGAGCAGTTCTTC. Protein: CASSLVRGTSDKLYNEQFF.

The rearrangement joins TRBV5-4 to TRBJ2-3; D call uncertain. The CDR3 has 14 amino acids. Germline CDR1 SGHNT, CDR2 YYREEE (reference sequence). V lost 10 bases and J lost 4, with 19 bases in between. CDR3 sequence: CAYRIIGASDTQYF. The CDR3 region has the DNA TGTGCCTACCGTATCATAGGAGCCTCAGATACGCAGTATTTT.

This clone came up once. The chain recombines TRBV19 with TRBJ2-2; unclear D gene. The CDR3 sequence is 14 residues long. V shed 5 bases and J shed 5 bases, with 12 bases lying between them. The germline V gene encodes CDR1 LNHDA and CDR2 SQIVND (reference sequence). As DNA, the CDR3 is TGTGCCAGTAGTCCCCCCTACGGGACCGGGGAGCTGTTTTTT. Its protein product is CASSPPYGTGELFF.

This clone was seen a handful of times. Sequence at one end of the junction differs from germline and may be a read error. CDR3 protein: CASSLAAGGTDTQYF. The CDR3 DNA sequence: TGTGCTAGCAGCTTAGCAGCGGGAGGCACAGATACGCAGTATTTT. The V gene is TRBV7-7, the J gene TRBJ2-3; 8 bases align to TRBD2. The CDR3 contains 15 residues. Germline V gives CDR1 SSHAT, CDR2 FNYEAQ (reference sequence).

The rearrangement joins TRBV5-1 to TRBJ2-1, with 11 positions matching TRBD2. Looked up from germline, CDR1 is SGHRS and CDR2 is YFSETQ. The CDR3 spans 14 residues. V shed 7 bases, J shed 8 bases, and the junction held 8 bases outside the gene matches. The CDR3 coding sequence is TGCGCCAGCTCCACTAGCGGGAGATTCGATGAGCAGTTCTTC. It specifies CASSTSGRFDEQFF.

The chain couples TRBV12-5 to TRBJ1-3; D is unclear. The CDR3 runs to 16 residues. V dropped 2 bases and J dropped 0 bases, with 11 bases sitting between them. Germline V gene lookup returns CDR1 LGHNT and CDR2 FRNRAP. The CDR3 bases are TGTGCTAGTGGTTTGCCCAGCGCCAACTCTGGAAACACCATATATTTT. Amino acid sequence: CASGLPSANSGNTIYF.

This chain connects TRBV5-4 to TRBJ2-3; a weak D match, TRBD2 (5 bases). V was shortened by 4 bases and J by 2 bases, with 14 bases between the two germline ends. The CDR3 is 15 amino acids. CDR1 and CDR2 (germline): SGHNT, YYREEE (reference sequence). Here the CDR3 DNA reads TGTGCCAGCAGCCTGAGCATAGCGTTCACAGATACGCAGTATTTT. Protein product: CASSLSIAFTDTQYF.